A single sample gave rise to the 23 T cell receptor beta chains below, sequenced in a study of blood T cell repertoires in COVID-19. Only in-frame clones appear in the TCRdb table, and some are missing; sequencing was by immunoSEQ multiplex PCR. The table shows 200,000 to 250,000 clones, with 84% occurring only once. Sequenced input: PBMCs or T cells enriched from blood (not recorded which). Source of these receptors: a man aged 60 to 75 who had recovered from COVID-19.

The V and J genes are TRBV7-2 and TRBJ1-2, with D perhaps matching TRBD1 (5 bases). The CDR3 totals 13 residues. V lost 5 bases to trimming and J lost 6 bases, with 13 bases between them. Looked up from germline, CDR1 is SGHTA and CDR2 is FQGNSA. The CDR3 spells CASSKGRGDGYTF. The CDR3 DNA is TGTGCCAGCAGCAAGGGACGGGGGGATGGCTACACCTTC.

The chain is built from TRBV5-6 and TRBJ1-5; the match to TRBD1 covers 7 bases. The J segment lost 6 bases and the V segment lost 1 base, leaving 10 bases of the junction unmatched. Per germline, CDR1 SGHDT and CDR2 YYEEEE. The CDR3 totals 16 residues. The CDR3 loop is CASSLMGQRSSQPQHF. The CDR3 nucleotides are TGTGCCAGCAGCTTGATGGGACAGCGCTCGAGTCAGCCCCAGCATTTT.

The chain is built from TRBV7-6 and TRBJ2-1; 8 positions match TRBD2. V shed 6 bases and J 5 bases; nucleotides not matched to a gene: 18. The CDR3 covers 18 residues. Germline CDR1 reads SGHVS; CDR2 reads FNYEAQ. The CDR3: CASSKSFRGGGTNNEQFF. The CDR3 bases are TGTGCCAGCAGTAAGTCGTTTCGTGGCGGGGGGACGAACAATGAGCAGTTCTTC.

The rearrangement uses TRBV3-1 (or the pseudogene TRBV3-2) and TRBJ1-1; possible D gene TRBD1, 5 bases. V gave up 1 base and J gave up 4 bases, with 10 bases separating them. The germline V gene has CDR1 LGHDT and CDR2 YNNKEL (reference sequence). The CDR3 is 14 amino acids. DNA for the CDR3: TGTGCCAGCAGCCAAGTTTCGGGGGGCACTGAAGCTTTCTTT. This sequence encodes CASSQVSGGTEAFF.

The CDR3 spells CAISEGAANTGELFF. DNA for the CDR3: TGTGCCATCAGTGAAGGGGCAGCGAACACCGGGGAGCTGTTTTTT. The chain employs TRBV10-3 and TRBJ2-2; D is perhaps TRBD1 (5 bases). Germline-derived CDR1 and CDR2 are ENHRY and SYGVKD. The CDR3 is 15 amino acids. Trimming shortened V by 3 bases and J by 0 bases, and 8 bases separated the two germline ends.

This clone was counted a single time. Relative to the germline gene, one junction end is altered; a read error may explain this. This chain uses TRBV7-7 with TRBJ2-5; 7 bases are a match to TRBD1. Per germline, CDR1 SSHAT and CDR2 FNYEAQ (reference sequence). This CDR3 spans 14 amino acids. The CDR3 DNA reads TGTGCTAGCAGCCCTACAGGGGCAGCCGAGACCCAGTACTTC. Encoded protein: CASSPTGAAETQYF. The variable domain in full, completed from reference TRBV7-7 and TRBJ2-5, reads GAGVSQSPRYKVTKRGQDVTLRCDPISSHATLYWYQQALGQGPEFLTYFNYEAQPDKSGLPSDRFSAERPEGSISTLTIQRTEQRDSAMYRCASSPTGAAETQYFGPGTRLLVL.

The rearrangement joins TRBV19 to TRBJ1-5; tentatively, D is TRBD1 (5 bases). The CDR3 is made up of 15 amino acids. Looked up from germline, CDR1 is LNHDA and CDR2 is SQIVND (reference sequence). V lost 1 base and J lost 8, with 15 bases in between. CDR3 region: CASSIGTGRHEPQHF. CDR3 sequence (DNA): TGTGCCAGTAGTATAGGTACAGGTCGCCATGAGCCCCAGCATTTT.

The rearrangement uses TRBV3-1 (or the pseudogene TRBV3-2) and TRBJ1-1; no clear D gene. Germline CDR1 is LGHDT and CDR2 is YNNKEL (reference sequence). V shed 4 bases and J shed 1 base, with 10 bases lying between them. The length of the CDR3 is 14 residues. The CDR3 loop is CASSPRGPNTEAFF. The DNA of the CDR3 is TGTGCCAGCAGCCCCCGCGGGCCGAACACTGAAGCTTTCTTT.

The chain joins TRBV4-3 to TRBJ1-2; possible D gene TRBD1, 6 bases. The CDR3 consists of 17 residues. Germline loops: CDR1 LGHNA, CDR2 YSLEER. The V gene lost 0 bases and the J gene lost 7 bases, with 21 bases spanning the gap. The CDR3 sequence is CASSQDFGDILPLGYTF. The CDR3, as DNA: TGCGCCAGCAGCCAAGATTTCGGGGACATTCTGCCCCTTGGCTACACCTTC.

This clone was seen once. The chain has TRBV13 and TRBJ2-1; 9 bases match TRBD2. CDR1 is PRHDT and CDR2 is FYEKMQ in the germline V gene (reference sequence). With V trimmed by 5 bases and J by 5 bases, 7 bases remained unmatched. CDR3 size: 15 residues. In DNA, the CDR3 is TGTGCCAGCAGCCAAACGGGACTAGCTAACAATGAGCAGTTCTTC. This codes for CASSQTGLANNEQFF.

This clone was seen a single time. The rearrangement joins TRBV30 to TRBJ1-1, with D tentatively TRBD1 (5 bases). V dropped 0 bases and J dropped 7 bases, with 24 bases sitting between them. The CDR3 is 17 residues long. Looked up from germline, CDR1 is GTSNPN and CDR2 is SVGIG (reference sequence). CDR3 nucleotide sequence: TGTGCCTGGAGTGTAAGGGGATGGGGGGACGATAACGATGAAGCTTTCTTT. Translating it yields CAWSVRGWGDDNDEAFF.

J is TRBJ2-1 and V is TRBV5-6; TRBD2 is a possible D gene (5 bases). V lost 2 bases and J 0 bases, leaving 12 bases between the germline ends. Looked up from germline, CDR1 is SGHDT and CDR2 is YYEEEE. The CDR3 covers 16 residues. CDR3 DNA: TGTGCCAGCAGCTTCCCCACGGGGAGCTCCTACAATGAGCAGTTCTTC. It specifies CASSFPTGSSYNEQFF.

V is TRBV6-5 and J is TRBJ2-7; 9 positions match TRBD1. CDR3 length equals 16 residues. After removal of 2 bases from V and 2 bases from J, the junction contained 7 bases not matched to a gene. CDR1 and CDR2 (germline): MNHEY, SVGAGI. CDR3 amino acids: CASSYLQGTGPYEQYF. DNA for the CDR3: TGTGCCAGCAGTTACCTTCAAGGGACAGGGCCCTACGAGCAGTACTTC.

This sequence joins TRBV14 and TRBJ1-6; 7 positions match TRBD1. V was clipped by 0 bases and J by 9 bases; unmatched bases: 8. Germline assignment: CDR1 SGHDN and CDR2 FVKESK. This CDR3 has 16 amino acids. CDR3 region: CASSQEEGAGSSPLHF. DNA for the CDR3: TGTGCCAGCAGCCAAGAGGAGGGGGCTGGCTCTTCACCCCTCCACTTT.

The CDR3 protein is CASSQGQNYGYTF. Written as DNA, the CDR3 is TGTGCCAGCAGCCAAGGCCAGAACTATGGCTACACCTTC. The rearrangement uses TRBV14 and TRBJ1-2; D remains ambiguous. Trimming took off 1 base at V and 2 bases at J, with 5 bases between the two ends. The length of the CDR3 is 13 residues. CDR1 and CDR2 from the germline V gene are SGHDN and FVKESK. Variable domain in full (rest from reference TRBV14 and TRBJ1-2): EAGVTQFPSHSVIEKGQTVTLRCDPISGHDNLYWYRRVMGKEIKFLLHFVKESKQDESGMPNNRFLAERTGGTYSTLKVQPAELEDSGVYFCASSQGQNYGYTFGSGTRLTVV.

This clone was seen a single time. The chain combines TRBV24-1 with TRBJ2-1, with 8 bases aligning to TRBD1. The germline V gene encodes CDR1 KGHDR and CDR2 SFDVKD. This CDR3 has 17 amino acids. The V segment lost 7 bases and the J segment 0 bases; nucleotides outside the gene matches: 10. The CDR3: CATRPGGPLSSYNEQFF. The DNA of the CDR3 is TGTGCCACCAGGCCAGGGGGCCCCTTGAGCTCCTACAATGAGCAGTTCTTC.

The chain uses TRBV7-6 and TRBJ2-7; 7 bases are a match to TRBD1. The germline gives CDR1 SGHVS, CDR2 FNYEAQ. V was clipped by 1 base and J by 0 bases; unmatched bases: 9. CDR3 length: 17 amino acids. The chain's CDR3 is CASSLEKGQLLSYEQYF. Written as DNA, the CDR3 is TGTGCCAGCAGCTTAGAAAAGGGACAGCTACTCTCCTACGAGCAGTACTTC.

A remark on this clone: Within the sample, other DNA sequences also encode this same CDR3. The chain has TRBV6-5 and TRBJ2-7; 7 positions match TRBD2. The CDR3 runs to 14 residues. The junction had 2 bases not matched to a gene; V was cut back by 2 bases and J by 1 base. Germline values: CDR1 MNHEY, CDR2 SVGAGI. The CDR3 bases are TGTGCCAGCAGTTACGGGCGGGGGTCCTACGAGCAGTACTTC. Translation gives CASSYGRGSYEQYF.

V is TRBV4-3 and J is TRBJ1-1; D remains unclear. The V end lost 0 bases, the J end lost 4 bases, and 9 bases lay between the germline ends. The CDR3 loop spans 14 amino acids. CDR1 and CDR2 from the germline V gene are LGHNA and YSLEER. CDR3 residues: CASSQDLGTTEAFF. The DNA of the CDR3 is TGCGCCAGCAGCCAAGATCTAGGAACCACTGAAGCTTTCTTT.

This chain joins TRBV10-3 and TRBJ1-1, with D unclear. Germline V gene sequence: CDR1 ENHRY, CDR2 SYGVKD. This CDR3 is built from 14 residues. V gave up 10 bases and J gave up 6 bases, with 21 bases separating them. CDR3: CATWDPGREAEAFF. CDR3 DNA sequence: TGTGCCACCTGGGATCCCGGGAGAGAGGCTGAAGCTTTCTTT.

The chain uses TRBV11-3 and TRBJ1-4; possible D gene TRBD1, 5 bases. Germline V CDR1 and CDR2: SGHNT, YENEEA. The CDR3 contains 13 residues. The V end lost 0 bases, the J end lost 8 bases, and 7 bases lay between the germline ends. CDR3 protein: CASSLDREEKLFF. The CDR3 coding sequence is TGTGCCAGCAGCTTAGACAGGGAAGAAAAACTGTTTTTT.

CDR3 residues: CASSGGGPGYTF. As DNA, the CDR3 is TGTGCCAGCAGTGGGGGCGGGCCCGGCTACACCTTC. The rearrangement joins TRBV12-3 or TRBV12-4 to TRBJ1-2, with D possibly TRBD1 on 6 matching bases. V was cut by 5 bases and J by 8 bases, with 12 bases left in between. The length of the CDR3 is 12 residues.

This clone was detected only once. This rearrangement joins TRBV3-1 (or the pseudogene TRBV3-2) to TRBJ2-3; 8 bases are shared with TRBD1. Per the germline V gene, CDR1 is LGHDT and CDR2 is YNNKEL (reference sequence). V gave up 0 bases and J gave up 3 bases; unmatched junction bases: 5. This CDR3 is built from 16 residues. The CDR3 loop is CASSQDPGQDTDTQYF. DNA of the CDR3: TGTGCCAGCAGCCAAGACCCGGGACAGGATACAGATACGCAGTATTTT.